Listed below are T cell receptor beta chains from one sample, sequenced in a study of CD8 T cells in ankylosing spondylitis. TCRdb re-derived calls from the 5' RACE reads in MiXCR, one entry per CDR3 protein. The table lists some 220,000 distinct CDR3 sequences, approximately 10% of them singletons. The sequenced sample was blood, either unsorted or a sorted T cell fraction (not recorded which). The receptor source for this set is a male donor with ankylosing spondylitis or in good health (not recorded which). Both conserved end residues are part of each CDR3. A D gene is named only where the DNA matches it firmly. Clone size is given for some rows only: seen once, a few or many times, or a class if the clone is expanded.

TRBJ2-5 | - | TRBV29-1 | - | TGCAGCGTTGAAGGGCAGAACAAGGGGACCCAGTACTTC | CSVEGQNKGTQYF
TRBJ2-2 | - | TRBV5-1 | TRBD2 | TGCGCCAGCAGAATACTAGCGGGTCCCACCGGGGAGCTGTTTTTT | CASRILAGPTGELFF
TRBJ2-1 | once | TRBV11-1 | - | TGTGCCAGCAGCTTTGGCGCTAAAACCCTCAATGAGCAGTTCTTC | CASSFGAKTLNEQFF
TRBJ2-2 | few | TRBV7-2 | TRBD1 | TGTGCCAGCAGCTCCAACAGGGGGAACACCGGGGAGCTGTTTTTT | CASSSNRGNTGELFF
TRBJ1-4 | many | TRBV11-2 | - | TGTGCCAGCAGCTTCGGAGGGGCTGGAAAACTGTTTTTT | CASSFGGAGKLFF
TRBJ2-3 | many | TRBV11-2 | TRBD1 | TGTGCCAGCAGCACCCCCCGCAGGGGGCAAACAGATACGCAGTATTTT | CASSTPRRGQTDTQYF
TRBJ2-4 | many | TRBV4-2 | - | TGTGCCAGCAGCCAGCAGAGAGGGTCCAAAAACATTCAGTACTTC | CASSQQRGSKNIQYF
TRBJ2-2 | few | TRBV29-1 | TRBD1 | TGCAGCGTCGCTCAATTGGACAGGCCCGGGGAGCTGTTTTTT | CSVAQLDRPGELFF
TRBJ1-1 | - | TRBV5-1 | TRBD1 | TGCGCCAGCACCTCACAGGGGAAGACTGAAGCTTTCTTT | CASTSQGKTEAFF
TRBJ2-1 | many | TRBV2 | TRBD2 | TGTGCCAGCAGTGACTCTAATTTAGCGGGAGTGCAGTTCTTC | CASSDSNLAGVQFF
TRBJ1-2 | many | TRBV7-6 | - | TGTGCCAGCAGTCTAAAACCTTCCGACTATGGCTACACCTTC | CASSLKPSDYGYTF
TRBJ2-1 | - | TRBV5-1 | TRBD2 | TGCGCCAGCAGCCCGTCAGCTAGCGGGGGGTCCTACAATGAGCAGTTCTTC | CASSPSASGGSYNEQFF
TRBJ1-1 | many | TRBV6-1 | - | TGTGCCAGCACTCCTCGGGCGAACACTGAAGCTTTCTTT | CASTPRANTEAFF
TRBJ2-4 | - | TRBV3-1 | - | TGTGCCAGCAGCGAGGACATAGCCAAAAACATTCAGTACTTC | CASSEDIAKNIQYF
TRBJ2-3 | - | TRBV30 | - | TGTGCCTGGAGTAGAGGGAGGACAGATACGCAGTATTTT | CAWSRGRTDTQYF